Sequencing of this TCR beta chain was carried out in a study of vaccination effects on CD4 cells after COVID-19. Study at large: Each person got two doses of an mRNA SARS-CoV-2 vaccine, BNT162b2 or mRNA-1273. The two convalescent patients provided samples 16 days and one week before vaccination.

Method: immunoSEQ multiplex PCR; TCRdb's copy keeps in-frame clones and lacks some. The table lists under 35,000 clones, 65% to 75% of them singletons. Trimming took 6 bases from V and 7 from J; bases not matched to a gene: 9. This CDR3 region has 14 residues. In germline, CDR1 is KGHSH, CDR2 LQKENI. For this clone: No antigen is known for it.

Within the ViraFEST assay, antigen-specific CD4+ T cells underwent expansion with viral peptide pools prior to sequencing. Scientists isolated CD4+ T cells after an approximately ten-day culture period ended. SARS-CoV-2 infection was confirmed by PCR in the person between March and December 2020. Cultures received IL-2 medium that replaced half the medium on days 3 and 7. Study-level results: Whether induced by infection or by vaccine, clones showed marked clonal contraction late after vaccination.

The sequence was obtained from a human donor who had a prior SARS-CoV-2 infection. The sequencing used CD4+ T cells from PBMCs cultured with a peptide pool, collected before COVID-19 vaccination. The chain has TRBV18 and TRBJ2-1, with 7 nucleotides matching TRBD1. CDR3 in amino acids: CASSVSDRINEQFF. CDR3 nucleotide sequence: TGTGCCAGCTCCGTTTCGGACAGGATAAATGAGCAGTTCTTC.